Sequencing of this T cell receptor beta chain was carried out in a study of lymphopenia after photon versus proton radiotherapy. Profiling relied on immunoSEQ multiplex PCR, and the TCRdb table lists in-frame clones only, not all of them. The table records tens of thousands of clones, about 83% of them present only once. The CDR3 has 17 amino acids. V was cut by 4 bases and J by 1 base, with 20 bases left in between. Germline CDR1 and CDR2: SGHDT and YYEEEE. The source of this sequence is a man in his fifties with gastric cancer. This sequence joins TRBV5-6 and TRBJ2-5, with TRBD2 as a possible D gene (6 bases). This specimen consisted of peripheral blood, obtained from a patient treated with photon-based radiotherapy. The CDR3 nucleotides read TGTGCCAGCAGCGAAACCGGGACTCTAGCCGCCCAAGAGACCCAGTACTTC. Its translation is CASSETGTLAAQETQYF.